These 3 T cell receptor beta chains were sequenced from one sample in a study of blood T cell repertoires in COVID-19. Data came from immunoSEQ multiplex PCR; TCRdb stores just in-frame clones and leaves some out. The sample yields some 200,000 clones, 84% seen once. The specimen was peripheral blood. These TCRs come from a man aged 50 to 60 with active or convalescent COVID-19.

V gene TRBV7-9 combines with J gene TRBJ1-1; D remains unclear. V was pared by 2 bases and J by 9 bases, with 10 bases between. The CDR3 contains 12 residues. The germline CDR1 and CDR2 sequences are SEHNR and FQNEAQ (reference sequence). CDR3 bases: TGTGCCAGCAGCTTATCCCCAGGAAAAGCTTTCTTT. Encoded protein: CASSLSPGKAFF. The full variable domain, with the rest looked up from reference TRBV7-9 and TRBJ1-1, is DTGVSQNPRHKITKRGQNVTFRCDPISEHNRLYWYRQTLGQGPEFLTYFQNEAQLEKSRLLSDRFSAERPKGSFSTLEIQRTEQGDSAMYLCASSLSPGKAFFGQGTRLTVV.

Only a few counts were recorded for this clone. The chain has TRBV6-5 and TRBJ2-1, with 9 bases that match TRBD1. This CDR3 has 14 residues. V gave up 7 bases and J gave up 4 bases; unmatched junction bases: 5. Germline lookup yields CDR1 MNHEY and CDR2 SVGAGI. In DNA, the CDR3 is TGTGCCAGCACGGGACAGGGATTGTACAATGAGCAGTTCTTC. Its protein product is CASTGQGLYNEQFF.

The chain couples TRBV5-4 to TRBJ2-5; a weak D match, TRBD2 (6 bases). V lost 4 bases and J lost 9, with 16 bases in between. The CDR3 consists of 13 residues. Germline loops: CDR1 SGHNT, CDR2 YYREEE (reference sequence). CDR3 DNA: TGTGCCAGCAGCCTAGGGGACTCCCAGGCCCAGTACTTC. Its translation: CASSLGDSQAQYF.